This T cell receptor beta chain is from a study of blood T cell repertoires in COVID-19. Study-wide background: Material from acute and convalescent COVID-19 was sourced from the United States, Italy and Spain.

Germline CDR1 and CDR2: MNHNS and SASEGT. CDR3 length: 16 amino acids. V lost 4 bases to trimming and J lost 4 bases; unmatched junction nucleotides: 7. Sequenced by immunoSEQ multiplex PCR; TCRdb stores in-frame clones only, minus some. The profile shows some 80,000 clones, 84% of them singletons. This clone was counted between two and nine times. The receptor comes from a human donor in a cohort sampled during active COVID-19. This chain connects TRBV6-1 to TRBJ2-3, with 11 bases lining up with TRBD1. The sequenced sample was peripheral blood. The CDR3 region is CASSAWPGQGADTQYF. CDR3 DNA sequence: TGTGCCAGCAGTGCTTGGCCGGGACAGGGGGCAGATACGCAGTATTTT.